The 29 T cell receptor beta chains given below trace back to one sample, sequenced in a study of cytomegalovirus exposure and HLA in healthy donors. The primer mix had 60 Vbeta and 13 Jbeta primers. Here immunoSEQ multiplex PCR was the method, and the copy in TCRdb shows in-frame clones only, minus some. Of some 140,000 clones listed, around 72% were seen once; the top ten hold around 1.5%. The sequencing input was PBMCs. The receptor source for this set is a woman aged 18-29 years in good health and CMV-seronegative.

The chain joins TRBV6-6 to TRBJ2-7; D is perhaps TRBD2 (6 bases). The CDR3 sequence is 13 residues long. V lost 7 bases and J 2 bases, leaving 12 bases between the germline ends. Germline V lookup: CDR1 MNHNY, CDR2 SVGAGI (reference sequence). CDR3 protein: CASNLAETYEQYF. The CDR3 nucleotides are TGTGCCAGCAATTTAGCGGAAACCTACGAGCAGTACTTC.

CDR3: CASSFGKFGLATDTQYF. CDR3 bases: TGTGCCAGCAGCTTCGGGAAATTCGGCCTAGCCACAGATACGCAGTATTTT. The chain recombines TRBV5-4 with TRBJ2-3, with D possibly TRBD2 on 5 matching bases. With 2 bases removed from V and 2 bases from J, the gap between germline ends came to 18 bases. CDR1 and CDR2 (germline): SGHNT, YYREEE (reference sequence). The CDR3 totals 17 residues.

The chain recombines TRBV11-3 with TRBJ2-5, with 16 bases matching TRBD2. The germline CDR1 and CDR2 sequences are SGHNT and YENEEA. CDR3 length: 17 residues. Germline trimming cut 4 bases from V and 1 base from J; bases unmatched to any gene: 3. The CDR3 DNA reads as TGTGCCAGCAGCTCTGGGACTAGCGGGAGGGCCCAAGAGACCCAGTACTTC. Protein product: CASSSGTSGRAQETQYF.

The V gene is TRBV11-1, the J gene TRBJ2-7, with D tentatively TRBD1 (5 bases). V gave up 3 bases and J gave up 1 base, with 10 bases separating them. CDR1 and CDR2 from the germline V gene are SGHAT and FQDESV (reference sequence). The CDR3 covers 14 residues. The CDR3 region is CASSFRDRSYEQYF. The CDR3 bases are TGTGCCAGCAGCTTCAGGGATCGGTCCTACGAGCAGTACTTC.

This clone has only a few counts. The V call is TRBV6-1, the J call TRBJ1-3; D gene unclear. The CDR3 is made up of 15 amino acids. V lost 8 bases and J lost 2, with 16 bases in between. Germline CDR1 is MNHNS and CDR2 is SASEGT. The CDR3 spells CASEDLGGTGNTIYF. The CDR3, as DNA: TGTGCCAGCGAAGACCTCGGAGGGACTGGAAACACCATATATTTT.

This chain links TRBV30 with TRBJ2-7, with 9 bases lining up with TRBD2. With V trimmed by 8 bases and J by 0 bases, 2 bases remained unmatched. CDR3 length equals 12 residues. Germline CDR1 GTSNPN, CDR2 SVGIG (reference sequence). Here the CDR3 reads CASGGPSYEQYF. CDR3 sequence (DNA): TGTGCCAGCGGGGGGCCCTCCTACGAGCAGTACTTC.

Points on this clone: Sequence at one end of the junction differs from germline and may be a read error. The V gene is TRBV7-9, the J gene TRBJ2-7, with 9 bases aligning to TRBD2. The germline gives CDR1 SEHNR, CDR2 FQNEAQ (reference sequence). The CDR3 is made up of 19 amino acids. The DNA of the CDR3 is TGTTCCAGCAGCTTAGCGTCCTTTGGAGGGACTAGCTTTGCTTACGAGCAGTACTTC. Its translation: CSSSLASFGGTSFAYEQYF.

V and J are TRBV7-9 and TRBJ2-1; 7 bases are shared with TRBD1. This CDR3 is built from 14 residues. Trimming took 6 bases from V and 5 from J; bases not matched to a gene: 7. The germline CDR1 and CDR2 sequences are SEHNR and FQNEAQ (reference sequence). The CDR3 region is CASRSGTADNEQFF. The CDR3 bases are TGTGCCAGCAGATCCGGGACAGCCGACAATGAGCAGTTCTTC.

The chain carries TRBV2 and TRBJ1-2; possibly TRBD1 for D (6 bases). CDR1 SNHLY and CDR2 FYNNEI come from the germline V gene. V lost 6 bases to trimming and J lost 7 bases, with 18 bases between them. The CDR3 is made up of 14 amino acids. CDR3 sequence (DNA): TGTGCCAGCAGCCCCATGACAGGCCCCAGTGGCTACACCTTC. Amino acid sequence: CASSPMTGPSGYTF.

This chain links TRBV4-1 with TRBJ1-1; D remains unclear. The CDR3 has 15 amino acids. Deletions cut 1 base from V and 4 bases from J, with 13 bases between. Germline CDR1 MGHRA, CDR2 YSYEKL. The CDR3 reads CASSQGPGWSTEAFF. The CDR3 DNA reads as TGCGCCAGCAGCCAAGGGCCGGGGTGGAGCACTGAAGCTTTCTTT.

The chain joins TRBV5-4 to TRBJ2-2; maybe TRBD1 (6 bases). Germline V gives CDR1 SGHNT, CDR2 YYREEE (reference sequence). The CDR3 is 16 amino acids. V was pared by 4 bases and J by 7 bases, with 20 bases between. This CDR3 reads CASSRTSYRENGELFF. The CDR3 coding sequence is TGTGCCAGCAGCCGAACGAGTTACAGGGAGAACGGGGAGCTGTTTTTT.

J is TRBJ2-1 and V is TRBV15, with D perhaps TRBD2 (6 bases). CDR1 is LNHNV and CDR2 is YYDKDF in the germline V gene (reference sequence). Trimming removed 3 bases at V and 7 bases at J, with 16 bases between. The CDR3 is 15 residues long. The DNA of the CDR3 is TGTGCCACCAGCAGCCGGGACTCCGCCCGAAATGAGCAGTTCTTC. Protein product: CATSSRDSARNEQFF.

The chain has TRBV29-1 and TRBJ2-5; 7 nucleotides align to TRBD1. Per the germline V gene, CDR1 is SQVTM and CDR2 is ANQGSEA. With V trimmed by 1 base and J by 4 bases, 21 bases remained unmatched. The CDR3 is made up of 19 amino acids. The CDR3 nucleotides are TGCAGCGTTGAAGGAAGGCGTTTGGGACAGATCCACAGGGGAGAGACCCAGTACTTC. Its translation is CSVEGRRLGQIHRGETQYF.

V gene TRBV5-1 combines with J gene TRBJ2-1; TRBD2 matches 9 bases. With V trimmed by 0 bases and J by 6 bases, 7 bases remained unmatched. The length of the CDR3 is 16 residues. Germline loops: CDR1 SGHRS, CDR2 YFSETQ. The CDR3 protein is CASSLEPSGIPNEQFF. CDR3 DNA: TGCGCCAGCAGCTTGGAGCCTAGCGGGATCCCCAATGAGCAGTTCTTC.

The J gene is TRBJ1-5, the V gene TRBV30; D call uncertain. In germline, CDR1 is GTSNPN, CDR2 SVGIG (reference sequence). Trimming removed 2 bases from V and 6 bases from J, with 17 bases in between. The CDR3 is 15 residues long. The CDR3 sequence is CAWSLPLGDVQPQHF. CDR3 in DNA: TGTGCCTGGAGTTTGCCCCTAGGAGACGTTCAGCCCCAGCATTTT. The full variable domain, rest sourced from reference TRBV30 and TRBJ1-5, is SQTIHQWPATLVQPVGSPLSLECTVEGTSNPNLYWYRQAAGRGLQLLFYSVGIGQISSEVPQNLSASRPQDRQFILSSKKLLLSDSGFYLCAWSLPLGDVQPQHFGDGTRLSIL.

The CDR3 nucleotides are TGCGCCAGCAGCCCGAGCGGAGACACTGAAGCTTTCTTT. Protein: CASSPSGDTEAFF. The chain recombines TRBV5-1 with TRBJ1-1, with unresolved D. V lost 4 bases and J 3 bases, leaving 10 bases between the germline ends. Germline CDR1 reads SGHRS; CDR2 reads YFSETQ. The CDR3 is made up of 13 amino acids. Combining the CDR3 with reference TRBV5-1 and TRBJ1-1 gives the whole variable domain KAGVTQTPRYLIKTRGQQVTLSCSPISGHRSVSWYQQTPGQGLQFLFEYFSETQRNKGNFPGRFSGRQFSNSRSEMNVSTLELGDSALYLCASSPSGDTEAFFGQGTRLTVV.

This rearrangement joins TRBV29-1 to TRBJ1-5; maybe TRBD1 (5 bases). This CDR3 is built from 13 residues. Germline CDR1 SQVTM, CDR2 ANQGSEA. V was pared by 6 bases and J by 1 base, with 10 bases between. CDR3 region: CSVGGGSNQPQHF. CDR3 nucleotide sequence: TGCAGCGTCGGCGGGGGGAGCAATCAGCCCCAGCATTTT.

This clone was seen only a few times. The chain joins TRBV4-1 to TRBJ1-1, with D unresolved. Germline V gene lookup returns CDR1 MGHRA and CDR2 YSYEKL. CDR3 length: 16 residues. Trimming took off 0 bases at V and 5 bases at J, with 16 bases between the two ends. The CDR3 reads CASSQDRGLKDTEAFF. The CDR3 DNA is TGCGCCAGCAGCCAAGATCGAGGACTTAAGGATACTGAAGCTTTCTTT.

The count of this clone is one. The chain carries TRBV10-3 and TRBJ2-2; D uncertain. Looked up from germline, CDR1 is ENHRY and CDR2 is SYGVKD. The CDR3 sequence is 13 residues long. The ends were cut back, 1 base at V and 2 bases at J, with 2 bases in the middle. CDR3 residues: CAISELNTGELFF. The DNA for the CDR3 is TGTGCCATCAGTGAGTTAAACACCGGGGAGCTGTTTTTT.

The chain is built from TRBV28 and TRBJ2-7; 10 bases match TRBD2. Germline values: CDR1 MDHEN, CDR2 SYDVKM. The CDR3 has 15 residues. J lost 0 bases, V lost 5 bases, and 4 bases had no gene match. The CDR3 protein is CASSKTSGFSYEQYF. CDR3 nucleotides: TGTGCCAGCAGTAAGACTAGCGGGTTCTCCTACGAGCAGTACTTC.

The V and J genes are TRBV7-9 and TRBJ1-1, with 8 positions matching TRBD1. V shed 0 bases, J shed 7 bases, and the junction held 7 bases outside the gene matches. CDR3 length: 15 amino acids. Germline V gene lookup returns CDR1 SEHNR and CDR2 FQNEAQ (reference sequence). The CDR3 sequence: CASSLAQGARSEAFF. CDR3 bases: TGTGCCAGCAGCTTAGCCCAGGGGGCGAGGAGTGAAGCTTTCTTT.

This clone was observed a few times. The chain's CDR3 is CASSSAGLRTYEQYF. The CDR3 DNA is TGTGCCAGCAGCTCCGCGGGACTAAGGACCTACGAGCAGTACTTC. The chain couples TRBV11-2 to TRBJ2-7; 7 nucleotides line up with TRBD2. The CDR3 has 15 residues. From germline, CDR1 is SGHAT and CDR2 FQNNGV. The ends lost 4 bases at V and 2 bases at J; junction bases unmatched: 8.

V is TRBV4-1 and J is TRBJ2-7; 8 nucleotides align to TRBD1. The germline V gene encodes CDR1 MGHRA and CDR2 YSYEKL. J lost 5 bases, V lost 1 base, and 4 bases had no gene match. CDR3 length: 14 residues. The CDR3 reads CASSQGDRGDEQYF. As DNA, the CDR3 is TGCGCCAGCAGCCAAGGAGACAGGGGAGACGAGCAGTACTTC.

The J gene is TRBJ2-7, the V gene TRBV6-5; D is possibly TRBD1 (5 bases). The CDR3 runs to 12 residues. V was trimmed by 6 bases and J by 6 bases, leaving 12 bases between them. Germline V gene sequence: CDR1 MNHEY, CDR2 SVGAGI. CDR3 DNA sequence: TGTGCCAGCAGAGGGGTTGGGTCCGAGCAGTACTTC. It is translated as CASRGVGSEQYF.

This chain uses TRBV30 with TRBJ1-2, with a tentative D call TRBD1 (6 bases). V was shortened by 1 base and J by 7 bases, with 10 bases between the two germline ends. Per germline, CDR1 GTSNPN and CDR2 SVGIG (reference sequence). The CDR3 is 12 residues long. The CDR3 sequence: CAWSAGGGGYTF. The CDR3 bases are TGTGCCTGGAGTGCGGGGGGCGGTGGCTACACCTTC.

This clone has a single count. V usage is TRBV27 and J usage is TRBJ2-7; a weak D match, TRBD2 (5 bases). V was trimmed by 0 bases and J by 2 bases, leaving 8 bases between them. Germline assignment: CDR1 MNHEY and CDR2 SMNVEV (reference sequence). The CDR3 consists of 14 residues. CDR3 loop: CASSLSGSAYEQYF. CDR3 in DNA: TGTGCCAGCAGTTTATCTGGGAGTGCCTACGAGCAGTACTTC.

This clone was seen more than once but under ten times. V usage is TRBV7-9 and J usage is TRBJ2-1; 9 bases fit TRBD1. Germline V CDR1 and CDR2: SEHNR, FQNEAQ (reference sequence). With 4 bases clipped from V and 5 bases from J, the junction kept 6 bases outside the gene matches. The CDR3 totals 15 residues. The CDR3 loop is CASSSTGQGNNEQFF. CDR3 bases: TGTGCCAGCAGCTCCACCGGACAGGGGAACAATGAGCAGTTCTTC.

This chain uses TRBV7-2 with TRBJ2-7, with 8 bases aligning to TRBD2. CDR1 and CDR2 from the germline V gene are SGHTA and FQGNSA. V dropped 5 bases and J dropped 4; count of bases not matched to a gene: 10. The CDR3 covers 15 residues. CDR3 residues: CASSRDSGMAYEQYF. CDR3 coding DNA: TGTGCCAGCAGCCGGGATAGCGGGATGGCTTACGAGCAGTACTTC.

This clone was found a few times. This chain connects TRBV29-1 to TRBJ1-2, with D unclear. CDR3 length: 12 residues. With 5 bases removed from V and 3 bases from J, the gap between germline ends came to 10 bases. Germline V lookup: CDR1 SQVTM, CDR2 ANQGSEA. The CDR3 DNA follows: TGCAGCGTTTCCCGCCAGGACTATGGCTACACCTTC. This translates into CSVSRQDYGYTF.